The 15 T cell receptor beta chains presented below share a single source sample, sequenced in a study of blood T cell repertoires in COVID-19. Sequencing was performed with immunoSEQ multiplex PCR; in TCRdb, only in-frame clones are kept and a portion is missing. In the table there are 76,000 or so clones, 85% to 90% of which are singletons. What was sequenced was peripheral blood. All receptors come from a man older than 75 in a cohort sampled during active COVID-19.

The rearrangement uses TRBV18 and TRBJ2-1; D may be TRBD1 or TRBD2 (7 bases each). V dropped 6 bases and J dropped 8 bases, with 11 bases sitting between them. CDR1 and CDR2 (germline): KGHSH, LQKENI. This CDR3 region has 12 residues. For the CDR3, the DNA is TGTGCCAGCTCTCCAGGGGGGGATGAGCAGTTCTTC. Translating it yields CASSPGGDEQFF.

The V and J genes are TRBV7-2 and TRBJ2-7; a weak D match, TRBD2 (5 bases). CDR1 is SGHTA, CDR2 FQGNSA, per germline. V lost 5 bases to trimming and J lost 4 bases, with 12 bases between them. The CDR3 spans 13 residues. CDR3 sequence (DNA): TGTGCCAGCAGCACCCGGACGGGATACGAGCAGTACGTC. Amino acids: CASSTRTGYEQYV.

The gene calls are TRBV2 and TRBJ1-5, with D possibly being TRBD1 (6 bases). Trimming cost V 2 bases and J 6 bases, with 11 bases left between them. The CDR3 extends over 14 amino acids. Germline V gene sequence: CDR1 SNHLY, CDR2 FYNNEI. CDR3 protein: CASSETRGFQPQHF. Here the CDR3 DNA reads TGTGCCAGCAGTGAAACCAGGGGTTTTCAGCCCCAGCATTTT. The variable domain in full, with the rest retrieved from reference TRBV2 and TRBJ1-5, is EPEVTQTPSHQVTQMGQEVILRCVPISNHLYFYWYRQILGQKVEFLVSFYNNEISEKSEIFDDQFSVERPDGSNFTLKIRSTKLEDSAMYFCASSETRGFQPQHFGDGTRLSIL.

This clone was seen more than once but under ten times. The CDR3 is CASSQGQGNTEAFF. The CDR3 nucleotides read TGTGCCAGCAGCCAAGGACAGGGGAACACTGAAGCTTTCTTT. V usage is TRBV3-1 (or the pseudogene TRBV3-2) and J usage is TRBJ1-1, with TRBD1 identical over 7 bases. V lost 1 base, J lost 1 base, and 0 bases stayed unmatched. There are 14 residues in the CDR3. The germline V gene encodes CDR1 LGHDT and CDR2 YNNKEL (reference sequence).

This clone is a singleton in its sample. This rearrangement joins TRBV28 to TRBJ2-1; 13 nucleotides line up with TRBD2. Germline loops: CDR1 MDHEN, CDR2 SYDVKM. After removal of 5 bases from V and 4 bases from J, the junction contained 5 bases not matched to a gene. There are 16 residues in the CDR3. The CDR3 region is CASSRLAGGLYNEQFF. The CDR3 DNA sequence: TGTGCCAGCAGTAGACTAGCGGGGGGCCTTTACAATGAGCAGTTCTTC.

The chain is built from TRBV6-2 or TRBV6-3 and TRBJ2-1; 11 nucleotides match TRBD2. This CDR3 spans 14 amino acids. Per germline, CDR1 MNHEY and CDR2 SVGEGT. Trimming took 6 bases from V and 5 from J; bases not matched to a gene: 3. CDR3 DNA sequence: TGTGCCAGCAGCGGGACTAGCGGAGACAATGAGCAGTTCTTC. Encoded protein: CASSGTSGDNEQFF.

The CDR3 sequence is CASSSGSPGETQYF. The DNA for the CDR3 is TGTGCCAGCAGCTCAGGCAGCCCAGGCGAGACCCAGTACTTC. The V call is TRBV11-1, the J call TRBJ2-5; D is unclear. Trimming removed 4 bases from V and 5 bases from J, with 14 bases in between. The germline V gene encodes CDR1 SGHAT and CDR2 FQDESV (reference sequence). The CDR3 runs to 14 residues. Full variable domain (outside the CDR3, taken from reference TRBV11-1 and TRBJ2-5): EAEVAQSPRYKITEKSQAVAFWCDPISGHATLYWYRQILGQGPELLVQFQDESVVDDSQLPKDRFSAERLKGVDSTLKIQPAELGDSAMYLCASSSGSPGETQYFGPGTRLLVL.

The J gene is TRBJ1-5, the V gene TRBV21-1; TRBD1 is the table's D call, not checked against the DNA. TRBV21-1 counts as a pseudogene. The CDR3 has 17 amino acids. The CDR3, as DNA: TGTGCCAGCAGCAAAGGTTATGGGGACAGGGTAGGGCAGCCCCAGCATTTT. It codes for CASSKGYGDRVGQPQHF.

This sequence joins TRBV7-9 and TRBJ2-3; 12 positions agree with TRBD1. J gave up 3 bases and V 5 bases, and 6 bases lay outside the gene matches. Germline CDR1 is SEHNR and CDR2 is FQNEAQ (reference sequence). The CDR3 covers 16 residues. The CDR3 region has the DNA TGTGCCAGCAGCCGAGGGACAGGGGGCCGGACAGATACGCAGTATTTT. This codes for CASSRGTGGRTDTQYF.

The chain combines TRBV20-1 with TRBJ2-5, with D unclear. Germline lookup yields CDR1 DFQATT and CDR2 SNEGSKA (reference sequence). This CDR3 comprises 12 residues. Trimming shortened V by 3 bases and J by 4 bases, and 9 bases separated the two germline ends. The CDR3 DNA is TGCAGTGCTAGTGAGCAGCGAGAGACCCAGTACTTC. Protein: CSASEQRETQYF.

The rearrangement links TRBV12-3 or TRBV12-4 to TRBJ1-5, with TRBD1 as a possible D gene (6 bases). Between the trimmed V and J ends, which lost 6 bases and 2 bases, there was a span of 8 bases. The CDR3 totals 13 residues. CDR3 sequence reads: CASRQGGNQPQHF. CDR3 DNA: TGTGCCAGCAGACAGGGAGGCAATCAGCCCCAGCATTTT.

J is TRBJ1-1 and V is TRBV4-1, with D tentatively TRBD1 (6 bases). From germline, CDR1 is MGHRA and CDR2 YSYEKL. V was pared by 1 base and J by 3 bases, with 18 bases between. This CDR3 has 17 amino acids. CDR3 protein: CASSQGGSQGLDTEAFF. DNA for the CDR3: TGCGCCAGCAGCCAAGGCGGTTCGCAGGGGTTAGACACTGAAGCTTTCTTT.

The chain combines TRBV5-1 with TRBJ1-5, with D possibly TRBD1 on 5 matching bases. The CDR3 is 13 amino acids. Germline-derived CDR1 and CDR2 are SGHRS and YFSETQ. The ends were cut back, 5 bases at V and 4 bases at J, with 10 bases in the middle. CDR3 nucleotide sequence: TGCGCCAGCAGTCCCGGGGGAAATCAGCCCCAGCATTTT. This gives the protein CASSPGGNQPQHF.

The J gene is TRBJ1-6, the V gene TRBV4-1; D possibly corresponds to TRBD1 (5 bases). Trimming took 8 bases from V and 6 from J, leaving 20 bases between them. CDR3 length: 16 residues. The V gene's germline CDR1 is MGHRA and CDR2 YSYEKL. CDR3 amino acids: CASRHPGRGRNSPLHF. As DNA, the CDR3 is TGCGCCAGCCGTCATCCAGGGCGTGGTCGTAATTCACCCCTCCACTTT.

The CDR3 loop is CASSYPTGLNTGELFF. The CDR3 nucleotides are TGTGCCAGCAGCTACCCGACAGGGCTGAACACCGGGGAGCTGTTTTTT. This chain uses TRBV7-2 with TRBJ2-2, with 7 positions matching TRBD1. Losses at the gene ends were 4 bases for V and 1 base for J; bases not matched to a gene: 6. There are 16 residues in the CDR3. The germline CDR1 and CDR2 sequences are SGHTA and FQGNSA.